Listed below are T cell receptor beta chains from one sample, sequenced in a study of beta chain features in type 1 diabetes. Assay: immunoSEQ multiplex PCR; the TCRdb copy retains only in-frame clones and omits some. The data show 400,000 to 450,000 clones, approximately 15% seen once. Sequenced: naive CD4+ T cells from blood. These receptors were obtained from a man aged 25 to 40 in good health. Both conserved end residues are part of each CDR3. A D gene is named only where the DNA matches it firmly. Clone size, where shown, is once, few, many, or a class for clones that have expanded.

TRBV9	TRBD1	-	TRBJ2-1	CASSEGQGPYNEQFF	TGTGCCAGCAGCGAGGGACAGGGACCCTACAATGAGCAGTTCTTC
TRBV11-2	-	few	TRBJ2-3	CASSLDRLATQYF	TGTGCCAGCAGCTTAGATCGACTGGCTACGCAGTATTTT
TRBV30	-	few	TRBJ2-1	CAWSQAGLGARWGYNEQFF	TGTGCCTGGAGTCAAGCCGGCCTCGGGGCACGGTGGGGCTACAATGAGCAGTTCTTC
TRBV4-1	TRBD2	-	TRBJ2-3	CASSQDRAGRTDTQYF	TGCGCCAGCAGCCAAGACCGAGCCGGGAGGACAGATACGCAGTATTTT
TRBV10-3	TRBD1	-	TRBJ2-3	CAISPGQGARSTDTQYF	TGTGCCATCAGCCCGGGACAGGGGGCGCGTAGCACAGATACGCAGTATTTT
TRBV5-1	TRBD1	few	TRBJ2-7	CASAAQGEINEQYF	TGCGCCAGCGCCGCCCAGGGGGAAATAAACGAGCAGTACTTC
TRBV5-1	TRBD1	few	TRBJ2-1	CASGRDRGFNEQFF	TGCGCCAGCGGCCGGGACAGGGGATTCAATGAGCAGTTCTTC
TRBV18	-	-	TRBJ2-5	CASSPPGRPETQYF	TGTGCCAGCTCACCTCCAGGGCGGCCGGAGACCCAGTACTTC
TRBV4-3	-	few	TRBJ1-2	CASSQVRTVANYGYTF	TGCGCCAGCAGCCAAGTCAGGACCGTGGCTAACTATGGCTACACCTTC
TRBV6-1	TRBD1	-	TRBJ1-5	CAANRDSSNQPQHF	TGTGCAGCAAATAGGGACAGTAGCAATCAGCCCCAGCATTTT
TRBV7-9	-	-	TRBJ2-3	CASSTWGGMNTDTQYF	TGTGCCAGCAGCACGTGGGGCGGAATGAACACAGATACGCAGTATTTT
TRBV5-1	-	-	TRBJ1-1	CASSSKNTEAFF	TGCGCCAGCAGCTCGAAGAACACTGAAGCTTTCTTT
TRBV18	-	few	TRBJ2-7	CASSPRINEQYF	TGTGCCAGCTCACCACGGATCAACGAGCAGTACTTC
TRBV29-1	-	few	TRBJ1-1	CSVVGVVNTEAFF	TGCAGCGTTGTAGGGGTGGTGAACACTGAAGCTTTCTTT
TRBV2	TRBD2	-	TRBJ2-2	CASMVGTSGTGELFF	TGTGCCAGCATGGTTGGGACTAGCGGGACCGGGGAGCTGTTTTTT
TRBV15	-	many	TRBJ2-1	CATSTGYNEQFF	TGTGCCACCAGCACCGGGTACAATGAGCAGTTCTTC
TRBV18	TRBD1	few	TRBJ2-1	CASSRDRIYNEQFF	TGTGCCAGCTCACGGGACAGGATCTACAATGAGCAGTTCTTC
TRBV7-9	TRBD2	-	TRBJ2-5	CASTPPTSGRGETQYF	TGTGCCAGCACCCCCCCGACTAGCGGGAGGGGAGAGACCCAGTACTTC
TRBV13	TRBD1	-	TRBJ2-6	CASSRTGVVGANVLTF	TGTGCCAGCAGCCGAACAGGGGTGGTTGGGGCCAACGTCCTGACTTTC
TRBV19	TRBD1	-	TRBJ2-1	CASSIDGTGVEQFF	TGTGCCAGTAGTATCGACGGGACAGGGGTCGAGCAGTTCTTC
TRBV4-1	-	few	TRBJ1-2	CASSQEVYGYTF	TGCGCCAGCAGCCAAGAAGTCTATGGCTACACCTTC
TRBV30	-	-	TRBJ2-3	CAWRAAGSTDTQYF	TGTGCCTGGAGGGCGGCGGGAAGCACAGATACGCAGTATTTT
TRBV7-2	-	many	TRBJ2-1	CASSSYTNEQFF	TGTGCCAGCAGCTCATACACGAATGAGCAGTTCTTC
TRBV30	-	-	TRBJ1-1	CAWSENPGLVTEAFF	TGTGCCTGGAGTGAAAACCCAGGGTTGGTCACTGAAGCTTTCTTT
TRBV2	TRBD1	few	TRBJ2-2	CASLKDRVNGELFF	TGTGCCAGCCTGAAGGACAGGGTTAACGGGGAGCTGTTTTTT
TRBV9	-	few	TRBJ1-2	CASSVGGFGYTF	TGTGCCAGCAGCGTAGGCGGTTTTGGCTACACCTTC
TRBV30	TRBD1	few	TRBJ1-2	CAWSRQGNGYTF	TGTGCCTGGAGTCGACAGGGAAATGGCTACACCTTC
TRBV5-1	-	-	TRBJ2-7	CASSLEGWSYEQYF	TGCGCCAGCAGCTTGGAGGGTTGGTCCTACGAGCAGTACTTC
TRBV6-5	TRBD1	-	TRBJ1-1	CASTAGQGLEAFF	TGTGCCAGCACCGCGGGACAGGGGCTGGAAGCTTTCTTT
TRBV6-5	-	few	TRBJ1-1	CASSRTLNTEAFF	TGTGCCAGCAGTCGTACACTGAACACTGAAGCTTTCTTT
TRBV6-1	-	-	TRBJ2-1	CASSSILANEQFF	TGTGCCAGCAGTTCAATACTCGCCAATGAGCAGTTCTTC
TRBV7-8	TRBD2	-	TRBJ2-3	CASSNRTSHTDTQYF	TGTGCCAGCAGCAATCGGACTAGCCATACAGATACGCAGTATTTT
TRBV19	TRBD1	few	TRBJ1-2	CASSRDRGLYGYTF	TGTGCCAGTAGCCGGGACAGGGGATTATATGGCTACACCTTC
TRBV7-9	-	-	TRBJ2-7	CASSSGTTTSYEQYF	TGTGCCAGCAGCTCGGGGACAACAACCTCCTACGAGCAGTACTTC
TRBV9	TRBD1	few	TRBJ2-5	CASSVEVQGAWETQYF	TGTGCCAGCAGCGTAGAGGTTCAGGGGGCATGGGAGACCCAGTACTTC
TRBV2	-	few	TRBJ2-4	CASRLTGAKNIQYF	TGTGCCAGCAGGCTCACGGGTGCCAAAAACATTCAGTACTTC
TRBV9	-	few	TRBJ1-1	CASSVDGRSTEAFF	TGTGCCAGCAGCGTAGATGGACGGAGCACTGAAGCTTTCTTT
TRBV7-9	TRBD2	few	TRBJ2-3	CASSLAGGVTDTQYF	TGTGCCAGCAGCTTAGCGGGAGGGGTTACAGATACGCAGTATTTT
TRBV5-1	TRBD1	few	TRBJ2-6	CASSLETGAGANVLTF	TGCGCCAGCAGCTTGGAGACAGGGGCTGGGGCCAACGTCCTGACTTTC
TRBV6-5	-	-	TRBJ2-3	CASSYADTQYF	TGTGCCAGCAGTTATGCGGATACGCAGTATTTT
TRBV5-1	-	-	TRBJ1-1	CASSPDLNTEAFF	TGCGCCAGCAGCCCCGATTTGAACACTGAAGCTTTCTTT
TRBV19	TRBD2	-	TRBJ2-5	CASSIGGTAAQYF	TGTGCCAGTAGTATCGGGGGGACCGCGGCCCAGTACTTC
TRBV9	TRBD1	-	TRBJ1-1	CASSPPGQGRWAFF	TGTGCCAGCAGTCCACCGGGACAGGGTAGGTGGGCTTTCTTT
TRBV11-2	-	-	TRBJ2-1	CASSLSVVAGSEQFF	TGTGCCAGCAGCTTATCGGTTGTGGCGGGGAGTGAGCAGTTCTTC
TRBV5-4	-	-	TRBJ2-6	CASSRLEGAGANVLTF	TGTGCCAGCAGCCGCCTCGAGGGAGCTGGGGCCAACGTCCTGACTTTC
TRBV10-2	-	few	TRBJ1-2	CASSGQTNGYTF	TGCGCCAGCAGTGGACAGACTAATGGCTACACCTTC
TRBV15	-	-	TRBJ2-5	CATSRAQETQYF	TGTGCCACCAGCAGGGCCCAAGAGACCCAGTACTTC
TRBV4-1	TRBD1	-	TRBJ2-1	CASSQDGDSSYNEQFF	TGCGCCAGCAGCCAAGACGGGGACAGCTCCTACAATGAGCAGTTCTTC
TRBV7-9	-	-	TRBJ1-1	CASSLDTNTEAFF	TGTGCCAGCAGCTTAGACACGAACACTGAAGCTTTCTTT
TRBV7-2	-	few	TRBJ2-3	CASSLDRELRQTSTDTQYF	TGTGCCAGCAGCTTGGACCGGGAGCTTCGTCAAACTAGCACAGATACGCAGTATTTT
TRBV11-2	-	-	TRBJ2-4	CASSLVDSLSYKNIQYF	TGTGCCAGCAGCCTAGTGGACAGCCTAAGCTACAAAAACATTCAGTACTTC
TRBV19	TRBD2	few	TRBJ2-1	CASSILTSGSLGYNEQFF	TGTGCCAGTAGTATCCTGACTAGCGGGAGTTTAGGGTACAATGAGCAGTTCTTC
TRBV6-6	TRBD1	-	TRBJ1-5	CASSLIQGASQPQHF	TGTGCCAGCAGTTTGATACAGGGGGCAAGTCAGCCCCAGCATTTT
TRBV7-2	-	-	TRBJ2-7	CASSFQGSSYEQYF	TGTGCCAGCAGCTTCCAGGGTAGCTCCTACGAGCAGTACTTC
TRBV4-3	-	-	TRBJ1-1	CASSQDRQSTSFF	TGCGCCAGCAGCCAAGATCGGCAGAGCACGTCTTTCTTT
TRBV7-2	-	-	TRBJ2-3	CASSLVSLRTTDTQYF	TGTGCCAGCAGCTTAGTGAGCTTGCGGACCACAGATACGCAGTATTTT
TRBV5-1	-	-	TRBJ2-3	CASSPVRLTDTQYF	TGCGCCAGCAGTCCGGTGCGGCTCACAGATACGCAGTATTTT